Each of the 20 T cell receptor beta chains below was sequenced from the same sample in a study of T cells after posttransplantation cyclophosphamide. Libraries were prepared by immunoSEQ multiplex PCR; TCRdb keeps only in-frame clonotypes and omits some of them. The sample contains 24,000 or so clones, none of them singletons. A marrow graft followed busulfan-fludarabine conditioning, with cyclophosphamide on days +3 and +4. This specimen was PBMCs, taken after allogeneic stem cell transplant with posttransplant cyclophosphamide. All receptors come from a male patient under 35 who received an allogeneic stem cell transplant from a related donor, was CMV-positive, and had no GVHD. Some of the T cells may derive from the graft donor.

This clone was detected many times. J is TRBJ2-7 and V is TRBV9; unclear D gene. This CDR3 has 16 amino acids. Germline V lookup: CDR1 SGDLS, CDR2 YYNGEE. Trimming stripped 0 bases from V and 1 base from J, with 14 bases between. The DNA for the CDR3 is TGTGCCAGCAGCGTAGCTGCAGGCCCCGGTTCCTACGAGCAGTACTTC. This sequence encodes CASSVAAGPGSYEQYF.

This clone came up many times. The rearrangement joins TRBV7-3 to TRBJ1-1, with 7 positions matching TRBD1. The germline CDR1 and CDR2 sequences are SGHTA and FQGTGA. The CDR3 covers 14 residues. The trim removed 5 bases at V and 4 bases at J, leaving 7 bases unmatched. The CDR3 bases are TGTGCCAGCAGCCCTTACAGGGGTAGCACTGAAGCTTTCTTT. This sequence encodes CASSPYRGSTEAFF.

This clone was picked up many times. This sequence joins TRBV28 and TRBJ2-7, with 11 bases that match TRBD1. From germline, CDR1 is MDHEN and CDR2 SYDVKM. The CDR3 loop spans 16 amino acids. The J segment lost 7 bases and the V segment lost 2 bases, leaving 10 bases of the junction unmatched. The CDR3: CASSLSVGQGAQEQYF. The CDR3 region has the DNA TGTGCCAGCAGTTTAAGTGTAGGACAGGGGGCTCAAGAGCAGTACTTC.

This clone showed up many times. DNA of the CDR3: TGTGCCAGCAGTTCCCTTGCAGGGGGAGACGAGCAGTACTTC. It yields the protein CASSSLAGGDEQYF. This chain uses TRBV28 with TRBJ2-7, with 7 bases matching TRBD1. The ends lost 4 bases at V and 5 bases at J; junction bases unmatched: 8. The CDR3 is 14 residues long. Germline-derived CDR1 and CDR2 are MDHEN and SYDVKM.

This clone was found many times. The chain uses TRBV5-1 and TRBJ1-3, with 7 bases fitting TRBD1. This CDR3 has 15 amino acids. Germline trimming cut 0 bases from V and 6 bases from J; bases unmatched to any gene: 6. Germline V gives CDR1 SGHRS, CDR2 YFSETQ. The CDR3 sequence: CASSLVPGQINTIYF. The CDR3 DNA follows: TGCGCCAGCAGCTTGGTACCGGGACAGATAAACACCATATATTTT.

This clone was observed many times. This chain connects TRBV19 to TRBJ2-6; perhaps TRBD1 as D (6 bases). Trimming removed 3 bases from V and 3 bases from J, with 9 bases in between. CDR3 length: 15 amino acids. Germline V gene sequence: CDR1 LNHDA, CDR2 SQIVND (reference sequence). Written as DNA, the CDR3 is TGTGCCAGTAGTATCGCCAGGGGTGGGGCCAACGTCCTGACTTTC. It translates to CASSIARGGANVLTF.

At least ten counts were recorded for this clone. The CDR3 DNA is TGTGCCAGCAGCATACCCGGACTAGATACCTACGAGCAGTACTTC. Protein sequence: CASSIPGLDTYEQYF. The J gene is TRBJ2-7, the V gene TRBV5-6; 7 bases are shared with TRBD2. This CDR3 region has 15 residues. V lost 4 bases, J lost 2 bases, and 9 bases stayed unmatched. Germline CDR1 SGHDT, CDR2 YYEEEE.

This clone was seen at least ten times. V and J are TRBV7-3 and TRBJ2-2; 8 bases line up with TRBD2. V was pared by 5 bases and J by 3 bases, with 11 bases of the junction left unmatched. Germline CDR1 reads SGHTA; CDR2 reads FQGTGA. The CDR3 has 17 residues. The CDR3 sequence is CASSPTAIAGHTGELFF. Written as DNA, the CDR3 is TGTGCCAGCAGCCCTACGGCGATAGCGGGACACACCGGGGAGCTGTTTTTT.

This clone was counted at least ten times. The chain couples TRBV10-1 to TRBJ2-3; D perhaps matches TRBD1 (5 bases). Per germline, CDR1 WNHNN and CDR2 SYGVQD (reference sequence). There are 13 residues in the CDR3. Trimming took off 11 bases at V and 4 bases at J, with 16 bases between the two ends. The CDR3 protein is CAHMSAQADTQYF. Here the CDR3 DNA reads TGCGCCCACATGTCGGCACAGGCAGATACGCAGTATTTT.

This clone was counted only a few times. This specimen includes other DNA sequences encoding the same CDR3. V and J are TRBV30 and TRBJ1-1; no firm D call. Per germline, CDR1 GTSNPN and CDR2 SVGIG (reference sequence). The CDR3 loop spans 14 amino acids. The V end was cut by 5 bases, the J end by 1 base, with 14 bases between. The CDR3 is CAWSQRRSNTEAFF. The DNA for the CDR3 is TGTGCCTGGTCTCAGCGGCGTTCGAACACTGAAGCTTTCTTT. The full variable domain, with the rest looked up from reference TRBV30 and TRBJ1-1, is SQTIHQWPATLVQPVGSPLSLECTVEGTSNPNLYWYRQAAGRGLQLLFYSVGIGQISSEVPQNLSASRPQDRQFILSSKKLLLSDSGFYLCAWSQRRSNTEAFFGQGTRLTVV.

This clone was found many times. This sequence joins TRBV15 and TRBJ2-5; D unresolved. The CDR3 loop spans 14 amino acids. Trimming took off 3 bases at V and 4 bases at J, with 12 bases between the two ends. CDR1 and CDR2 from the germline V gene are LNHNV and YYDKDF (reference sequence). CDR3 nucleotide sequence: TGTGCCACCAGCAGGGCCTCAGAGGTAGAGACCCAGTACTTC. Its translation: CATSRASEVETQYF.

This clone was observed many times. The chain carries TRBV7-9 and TRBJ2-3, with D uncertain. Germline values: CDR1 SEHNR, CDR2 FQNEAQ (reference sequence). V lost 3 bases, J lost 5 bases, and 6 bases lay in between. The CDR3 consists of 12 residues. CDR3 sequence reads: CASSFVGDTQYF. The CDR3 region has the DNA TGTGCCAGCAGCTTCGTCGGAGATACGCAGTATTTT. The variable domain in full, with the rest retrieved from reference TRBV7-9 and TRBJ2-3, is DTGVSQNPRHKITKRGQNVTFRCDPISEHNRLYWYRQTLGQGPEFLTYFQNEAQLEKSRLLSDRFSAERPKGSFSTLEIQRTEQGDSAMYLCASSFVGDTQYFGPGTRLTVL.

This clone was found many times. This rearrangement joins TRBV5-4 to TRBJ1-2; 7 positions agree with TRBD1. V lost 1 base to trimming and J lost 5 bases; unmatched junction nucleotides: 8. CDR3 length equals 15 residues. Per the germline V gene, CDR1 is SGHNT and CDR2 is YYREEE (reference sequence). The DNA for the CDR3 is TGTGCCAGCAGCTTGCAACAGGGGATTATATATGGCTACACCTTC. Its protein is CASSLQQGIIYGYTF.

Many counts were recorded for this clone. The J gene is TRBJ1-5, the V gene TRBV4-1; D is possibly TRBD1 (6 bases). The CDR3 loop spans 15 amino acids. CDR1 MGHRA and CDR2 YSYEKL come from the germline V gene. V was cut by 3 bases and J by 1 base, with 10 bases left in between. The CDR3: CASSHYRESNQPQHF. The DNA for the CDR3 is TGCGCCAGCAGCCACTACAGGGAAAGCAATCAGCCCCAGCATTTT.

This clone was seen ten or more times. The chain links TRBV6-5 to TRBJ1-4; D possibly corresponds to TRBD1 (6 bases). The CDR3 consists of 16 residues. Germline V gives CDR1 MNHEY, CDR2 SVGAGI. V was pared by 2 bases and J by 2 bases, with 12 bases between. The CDR3 DNA follows: TGTGCCAGCAGTTACGAGGCAGGGGCTACTAATGAAAAACTGTTTTTT. This codes for CASSYEAGATNEKLFF.

This clone came up many times. This chain links TRBV7-9 with TRBJ1-3, with D perhaps matching TRBD1 (6 bases). V was clipped by 3 bases and J by 3 bases, with 18 bases between them. Germline assignment: CDR1 SEHNR and CDR2 FQNEAQ (reference sequence). CDR3 length: 17 amino acids. CDR3 amino acids: CASSLGRGYNIGNTIYF. In DNA form, the CDR3 reads TGTGCCAGCAGCTTGGGCAGGGGCTACAATATTGGAAACACCATATATTTT.

This clone has a count of ten or more. The CDR3 here is CAIQLAEDTGELFF. DNA of the CDR3: TGTGCCATCCAACTAGCGGAAGACACCGGGGAGCTGTTTTTT. The J gene is TRBJ2-2, the V gene TRBV10-3, with 8 bases that match TRBD2. There are 14 residues in the CDR3. V dropped 8 bases and J dropped 3; count of bases not matched to a gene: 5. The germline V gene encodes CDR1 ENHRY and CDR2 SYGVKD.

This clone was seen repeatedly, ten times or more. The J gene is TRBJ2-5, the V gene TRBV27; TRBD1 matches 10 bases. Trimming removed 4 bases from V and 4 bases from J; junction bases left unmatched: 0. This CDR3 region has 13 residues. Germline CDR1 reads MNHEY; CDR2 reads SMNVEV (reference sequence). CDR3 bases: TGTGCCAGCAGTTGGACAGGGGGAGAGACCCAGTACTTC. Its translation is CASSWTGGETQYF.

There are many counts of this clone. In DNA, the CDR3 is TGTGCCAGCAGCCAAGATAGATTAGGGGTATCCGAAGCTTTCTTT. This sequence encodes CASSQDRLGVSEAFF. The chain combines TRBV14 with TRBJ1-1, with TRBD1 as a possible D gene (5 bases). Germline V gene lookup returns CDR1 SGHDN and CDR2 FVKESK. Trimming removed 0 bases from V and 8 bases from J, with 16 bases in between. The CDR3 has 15 residues.

In this sample, this clone turned up many times. Other DNA sequences in this specimen translate into the identical CDR3. The V call is TRBV19, the J call TRBJ1-1; the D gene is possibly TRBD1 (5 bases). CDR1 and CDR2 from the germline V gene are LNHDA and SQIVND (reference sequence). The CDR3 is 13 amino acids. Trimming took 2 bases from V and 4 from J, leaving 8 bases between them. CDR3 region: CASSIRGGTEAFF. For the CDR3, the DNA is TGTGCCAGTAGTATAAGGGGTGGCACTGAAGCTTTCTTT.